One and the same sample provided the 4 T cell receptor beta chains below, sequenced in a study of blood T cell repertoires in COVID-19. Assay: immunoSEQ multiplex PCR; the TCRdb copy retains only in-frame clones and omits some. The profile shows more than 200,000 clones, about nine tenths of them singletons. Sample: peripheral blood. The source is a man under 40 with COVID-19, enrolled during active disease.

J is TRBJ1-6 and V is TRBV6-6, with D tentatively TRBD1 (6 bases). The CDR3 has 15 residues. V lost 9 bases to trimming and J lost 6 bases, with 18 bases between them. Germline V CDR1 and CDR2: MNHNY, SVGAGI (reference sequence). CDR3 protein: CASTGTGHLNSPLHF. CDR3 coding DNA: TGTGCCAGTACCGGCACAGGGCACCTTAATTCACCCCTCCACTTT.

The chain uses TRBV7-8 and TRBJ2-3, with D maybe TRBD2 (6 bases). The germline V gene has CDR1 SGHVS and CDR2 FQNEAQ. The CDR3 is 15 residues long. Trimming left V 1 base short and J 4 bases short, with 12 bases between. The DNA for the CDR3 is TGTGCCAGCAGCTTAGTAGAGGGCGGGGCAGATACGCAGTATTTT. Its translation is CASSLVEGGADTQYF. Variable domain in full (rest from reference TRBV7-8 and TRBJ2-3): GAGVSQSPRYKVAKRGQDVALRCDPISGHVSLFWYQQALGQGPEFLTYFQNEAQLDKSGLPSDRFFAERPEGSVSTLKIQRTQQEDSAVYLCASSLVEGGADTQYFGPGTRLTVL.

Comments on this clone: Other DNA sequences in the sample encode the same CDR3. The chain joins TRBV28 to TRBJ1-2; D is unclear. Looked up from germline, CDR1 is MDHEN and CDR2 is SYDVKM. V was shortened by 2 bases and J by 4 bases, with 5 bases between the two germline ends. The CDR3 covers 12 residues. The CDR3 DNA reads as TGTGCCAGCAGTTTACGGAGCTATGGCTACACCTTC. Amino acid sequence: CASSLRSYGYTF.

The chain uses TRBV4-1 and TRBJ1-1; no reliable D call. The V and J ends lost 0 bases and 8 bases respectively, with 10 bases between them. This CDR3 is 13 amino acids long. Germline CDR1 MGHRA, CDR2 YSYEKL. The CDR3 DNA reads as TGCGCCAGCAGCCAAGATACAGTCGCGGAAGCTTTCTTT. This sequence encodes CASSQDTVAEAFF.